Shown below are 20 T cell receptor beta chains from a single sample sequenced in a study of OX40 agonist ivuxolimab in advanced cancers. Data came from immunoSEQ multiplex PCR; TCRdb stores just in-frame clones and leaves some out. The sample holds over 25,000 clones; roughly 91% are singletons and the top ten take approximately 9%. Sample: CD4+ or CD8+ T cells sorted from blood, taken in a trial of the OX40 agonist ivuxolimab. The receptors shown here come from an adult with an advanced solid tumor such as melanoma, head and neck, liver or kidney cancer.

The chain couples TRBV7-9 to TRBJ1-2; possible D gene TRBD1, 5 bases. The CDR3 covers 13 residues. Trimming took off 10 bases at V and 0 bases at J, with 12 bases between the two ends. The germline V gene has CDR1 SEHNR and CDR2 FQNEAQ (reference sequence). The CDR3 loop reads CATGTEANYGYTF. In nucleotides, the CDR3 is TGTGCCACCGGGACGGAAGCTAACTATGGCTACACCTTC.

The chain uses TRBV5-6 and TRBJ1-3; D gene ambiguous. The length of the CDR3 is 12 residues. Germline loops: CDR1 SGHDT, CDR2 YYEEEE. Trimming pared 5 bases from V and 11 bases from J, leaving 14 bases between. DNA of the CDR3: TGTGCCAGCAGTCTTACACCCTTCCCCATATATTTT. Protein product: CASSLTPFPIYF.

The chain combines TRBV19 with TRBJ1-1; D is unresolved. The CDR3 totals 14 residues. V lost 3 bases, J lost 3 bases, and 11 bases lay in between. Per the germline V gene, CDR1 is LNHDA and CDR2 is SQIVND (reference sequence). The CDR3 region has the DNA TGTGCCAGTAGTATTACGGGGTTGTACACTGAAGCTTTCTTT. It translates to CASSITGLYTEAFF.

The chain uses TRBV2 and TRBJ1-4, with 7 positions matching TRBD1. V lost 8 bases to trimming and J lost 8 bases; unmatched junction nucleotides: 8. Germline V gives CDR1 SNHLY, CDR2 FYNNEI. The CDR3 has 13 amino acids. The CDR3 is CASLRDSFEKLFF. The CDR3 DNA reads as TGTGCCAGCCTCCGGGACAGCTTCGAAAAACTGTTTTTT.

V usage is TRBV19 and J usage is TRBJ2-7; 8 nucleotides match TRBD1. Trimming at V came to 5 bases and at J to 2 bases, leaving 20 bases not matched to a gene. Germline CDR1 is LNHDA and CDR2 is SQIVND (reference sequence). The CDR3 has 19 residues. The CDR3 here is CASSATQGQAPSVAYEQYF. CDR3 coding DNA: TGTGCCAGTAGTGCAACCCAGGGACAGGCTCCGTCAGTGGCCTACGAGCAGTACTTC.

Here the CDR3 DNA reads TGTGCCAGCTCTTTGTCCGGGGACTACGAGCAGTACTTC. This codes for CASSLSGDYEQYF. The chain is built from TRBV18 and TRBJ2-7; D might be TRBD2 (5 bases). The CDR3 has 13 residues. V lost 6 bases and J 3 bases, leaving 12 bases between the germline ends. Germline V gives CDR1 KGHSH, CDR2 LQKENI.

This chain links TRBV4-2 with TRBJ1-1; TRBD1 is a possible D gene (5 bases). The CDR3 consists of 15 residues. The V end was cut by 3 bases, the J end by 0 bases, with 11 bases between. Germline V gene sequence: CDR1 LGHNA, CDR2 YNFKEQ. The CDR3, as DNA: TGTGCCAGCAGCCAGCCGACAGTCATGAACACTGAAGCTTTCTTT. Its protein product is CASSQPTVMNTEAFF.

This clone has more than one count but fewer than ten. The rearrangement links TRBV5-4 to TRBJ2-7; unclear D gene. This CDR3 has 14 residues. The V and J ends lost 4 bases and 5 bases respectively, with 16 bases between them. The germline CDR1 and CDR2 sequences are SGHNT and YYREEE (reference sequence). In DNA, the CDR3 is TGTGCCAGCAGCCTTGTTGGTTTTTCCAACGAGCAGTACTTC. Translation gives CASSLVGFSNEQYF.

V and J are TRBV5-4 and TRBJ1-4; D is perhaps TRBD1 (6 bases). The V gene lost 2 bases and the J gene lost 6 bases, with 14 bases spanning the gap. Germline V CDR1 and CDR2: SGHNT, YYREEE (reference sequence). The CDR3 sequence is 15 residues long. The CDR3, as DNA: TGTGCCAGCAGCTTTGCAGGGGAGGCGGATGAAAAACTGTTTTTT. Translating it yields CASSFAGEADEKLFF.

This chain uses TRBV5-1 with TRBJ1-6; D gene ambiguous. Germline V gene data show CDR1 as SGHRS and CDR2 as YFSETQ. This CDR3 is 17 amino acids long. With 0 bases removed from V and 0 bases from J, the gap between germline ends came to 10 bases. The CDR3 region has the DNA TGCGCCAGCAGCTTGGACGGCCAACTCTCCTATAATTCACCCCTCCACTTT. The encoded protein is CASSLDGQLSYNSPLHF.

The CDR3 loop reads CASPSVLFGNTIYF. DNA for the CDR3: TGTGCCAGCCCGTCAGTACTTTTTGGAAACACCATATATTTT. The rearrangement uses TRBV9 and TRBJ1-3; D unclear. The V end lost 7 bases, the J end lost 3 bases, and 14 bases lay between the germline ends. The CDR3 has 14 amino acids. Germline loops: CDR1 SGDLS, CDR2 YYNGEE. Together with reference TRBV9 and TRBJ1-3, the CDR3 gives the full variable domain: DSGVTQTPKHLITATGQRVTLRCSPRSGDLSVYWYQQSLDQGLQFLIQYYNGEERAKGNILERFSAQQFPDLHSELNLSSLELGDSALYFCASPSVLFGNTIYFGEGSWLTVV.

This clone has just one count. The rearrangement links TRBV15 to TRBJ2-3, with 16 bases aligning to TRBD2. The germline CDR1 and CDR2 sequences are LNHNV and YYDKDF (reference sequence). V was pared by 8 bases and J by 6 bases, with 8 bases of the junction left unmatched. This CDR3 contains 16 residues. This chain's CDR3 is CATGSPGLAGGDTQYF. CDR3 nucleotide sequence: TGTGCCACCGGATCGCCGGGACTAGCGGGGGGGGATACGCAGTATTTT.

The chain has TRBV7-6 and TRBJ2-7; D may be TRBD1 or TRBD2 (5 bases each). The CDR3 contains 13 residues. V lost 5 bases to trimming and J lost 3 bases, with 11 bases between them. Germline lookup yields CDR1 SGHVS and CDR2 FNYEAQ. The CDR3 nucleotides read TGTGCCAGCAGCCCTGGGGACGGCTACGAGCAGTACTTC. Encoded protein: CASSPGDGYEQYF.

In this sample, this clone turned up once. CDR3 DNA: TGCGCCAGCAGCTTGTACGGGTCCCTCTCCTACGAGCAGTACTTC. Its translation: CASSLYGSLSYEQYF. V is TRBV5-1 and J is TRBJ2-7; D is unclear. The CDR3 sequence is 15 residues long. Germline V gives CDR1 SGHRS, CDR2 YFSETQ. With 1 base removed from V and 0 bases from J, the gap between germline ends came to 11 bases.

The V call is TRBV2, the J call TRBJ2-5; TRBD2 agrees at 8 bases. The CDR3 runs to 19 residues. The V gene end was trimmed by 0 bases and the J gene end by 5 bases; junction bases not matched to a gene: 17. The germline CDR1 and CDR2 sequences are SNHLY and FYNNEI. The CDR3 nucleotides read TGTGCCAGCAGTGAAGCCATTGTCCCCTATCGGGGGGGCTGGGAGACCCAGTACTTC. Translating gives CASSEAIVPYRGGWETQYF.

The rearrangement links TRBV29-1 to TRBJ1-1; maybe TRBD1 (6 bases). The CDR3 consists of 14 residues. CDR1 is SQVTM and CDR2 is ANQGSEA in the germline V gene. The V and J ends lost 4 bases and 3 bases respectively, with 15 bases between them. The CDR3 bases are TGCAGCGTTGTGGCAGGGGCCGGGGACACTGAAGCTTTCTTT. Amino acid sequence: CSVVAGAGDTEAFF.

The V and J genes are TRBV5-4 and TRBJ2-3, with D perhaps matching TRBD2 (5 bases). Trimming left V 4 bases short and J 7 bases short, with 16 bases between. CDR3 length: 14 amino acids. Germline V gene lookup returns CDR1 SGHNT and CDR2 YYREEE (reference sequence). This CDR3 is CASSPREEVNTQYF. The DNA of the CDR3 is TGTGCCAGCAGCCCCCGTGAGGAGGTGAATACGCAGTATTTT. The full variable domain, rest sourced from reference TRBV5-4 and TRBJ2-3, is ETGVTQSPTHLIKTRGQQVTLRCSSQSGHNTVSWYQQALGQGPQFIFQYYREEENGRGNFPPRFSGLQFPNYSSELNVNALELDDSALYLCASSPREEVNTQYFGPGTRLTVL.

V gene TRBV5-1 combines with J gene TRBJ2-7; D might be TRBD2 (5 bases). Germline V gives CDR1 SGHRS, CDR2 YFSETQ. This CDR3 comprises 16 residues. Trimming took off 4 bases at V and 7 bases at J, with 24 bases between the two ends. CDR3 in DNA: TGCGCCAGCAGCCCGGACCGACTACTAGACCCCGGGGAGCAGTACTTC. Amino acid sequence: CASSPDRLLDPGEQYF.

V and J are TRBV6-5 and TRBJ2-7, with D perhaps matching TRBD2 (6 bases). CDR1 and CDR2 (germline): MNHEY, SVGAGI. The CDR3 contains 13 residues. V gave up 5 bases and J gave up 1 base, with 9 bases separating them. The CDR3 DNA is TGTGCCAGCAGTGTAGCGGCATCCTACGAGCAGTACTTC. This gives the protein CASSVAASYEQYF.

The rearrangement joins TRBV27 to TRBJ1-5; the D gene is possibly TRBD1 (5 bases). The CDR3 has 14 amino acids. V was pared by 4 bases and J by 5 bases, with 12 bases between. Germline CDR1 is MNHEY and CDR2 is SMNVEV (reference sequence). The CDR3 coding sequence is TGTGCCAGCAGTTCCTTGTGGGGGGATCAGCCCCAGCATTTT. Translated: CASSSLWGDQPQHF.